One sample yielded the 15 T cell receptor beta chains listed below, sequenced in a study of blood T cell repertoires in COVID-19. The method was immunoSEQ multiplex PCR; TCRdb's version includes in-frame clones alone and lacks a portion of them. The sample comprises 60,000 to 75,000 clones, 80% to 90% of which are singletons, and about 6.3% rests with the top ten. Material: peripheral blood. These receptor sequences come from a man between 60 and 75 years old with acute or convalescent COVID-19.

V gene TRBV9 combines with J gene TRBJ1-2; no reliable D call. Germline CDR1 SGDLS, CDR2 YYNGEE. Trimming took off 3 bases at V and 3 bases at J, with 15 bases between the two ends. This CDR3 contains 15 residues. The CDR3: CASSGRFEADYGYTF. CDR3 nucleotide sequence: TGTGCCAGCAGCGGACGATTTGAGGCTGACTATGGCTACACCTTC.

CDR3 in DNA: TGTGCCTGGAGCCCTAAAGTGGGGGGAGCTTTCTTT. Protein: CAWSPKVGGAFF. The V and J genes are TRBV30 and TRBJ1-1; maybe TRBD1 (5 bases). Trimming shortened V by 3 bases and J by 10 bases, and 15 bases separated the two germline ends. The germline CDR1 and CDR2 sequences are GTSNPN and SVGIG (reference sequence). The CDR3 consists of 12 residues.

This chain links TRBV3-1 (or the pseudogene TRBV3-2) with TRBJ1-4; D remains unclear. The V gene lost 1 base and the J gene lost 6 bases, with 6 bases spanning the gap. The CDR3 consists of 13 residues. Germline CDR1 and CDR2: LGHDT and YNNKEL (reference sequence). The CDR3 DNA reads as TGTGCCAGCAGCCAAGGGTTAGATGAAAAACTGTTTTTT. Translating it yields CASSQGLDEKLFF.

This sequence joins TRBV18 and TRBJ1-1, with 7 bases matching TRBD1. V lost 3 bases to trimming and J lost 3 bases; unmatched junction nucleotides: 4. The CDR3 is 14 residues long. Per germline, CDR1 KGHSH and CDR2 LQKENI. For the CDR3, the DNA is TGTGCCAGCTCACCGACAGGGACGCACACTGAAGCTTTCTTT. Its translation is CASSPTGTHTEAFF.

This clone was seen more than once but under ten times. The chain combines TRBV5-1 with TRBJ1-1, with TRBD1 matching 8 bases. The ends lost 4 bases at V and 7 bases at J; junction bases unmatched: 15. CDR3 length equals 16 residues. Germline V CDR1 and CDR2: SGHRS, YFSETQ. The CDR3 loop reads CASSEGQAPGFSEAFF. As DNA, the CDR3 is TGCGCCAGCAGCGAGGGACAGGCCCCCGGTTTTAGTGAAGCTTTCTTT.

The chain has TRBV11-1 and TRBJ1-1, with D uncertain. The CDR3 totals 13 residues. The V end was cut by 4 bases, the J end by 0 bases, with 6 bases between. CDR1 is SGHAT, CDR2 FQDESV, per germline (reference sequence). The CDR3 DNA sequence: TGTGCCAGCAGCTCAAAAATGAACACTGAAGCTTTCTTT. It specifies CASSSKMNTEAFF.

The chain has TRBV12-3 or TRBV12-4 and TRBJ1-5; a possible D gene is TRBD1 (6 bases). The CDR3 is 12 amino acids. Trimming cost V 5 bases and J 14 bases, with 16 bases left between them. This CDR3 reads CASSAGGGQKHF. The CDR3, as DNA: TGTGCCAGCAGTGCCGGGGGGGGACAAAAGCATTTT.

The chain uses TRBV2 and TRBJ1-4; possibly TRBD1 for D (6 bases). Trimming took off 6 bases at V and 0 bases at J, with 14 bases between the two ends. The CDR3 covers 16 residues. Germline CDR1 SNHLY, CDR2 FYNNEI. CDR3 loop: CASRPGTSATNEKLFF. The CDR3, as DNA: TGTGCCAGCAGACCCGGGACATCGGCAACTAATGAAAAACTGTTTTTT.

The rearrangement joins TRBV19 to TRBJ2-7, with 8 positions matching TRBD1. From germline, CDR1 is LNHDA and CDR2 SQIVND (reference sequence). CDR3 length: 15 residues. V gave up 4 bases and J gave up 8 bases; unmatched junction bases: 13. For the CDR3, the DNA is TGTGCCAGTAGTACCACCGGGACAGGAGCTATAAAGCAGTACTTC. Protein product: CASSTTGTGAIKQYF.

The chain combines TRBV14 with TRBJ1-2; no definite D call. V lost 4 bases, J lost 2 bases, and 8 bases lay in between. The germline gives CDR1 SGHDN, CDR2 FVKESK. This CDR3 contains 13 residues. CDR3 in DNA: TGTGCCAGCAGCCCGACATGGAACTATGGCTACACCTTC. This translates into CASSPTWNYGYTF.

The chain has TRBV5-5 and TRBJ1-6; TRBD1 might be the D (5 bases). The CDR3 totals 16 residues. Trimming pared 4 bases from V and 0 bases from J, leaving 11 bases between. The germline CDR1 and CDR2 sequences are SGHKS and YYEKEE (reference sequence). CDR3 protein: CASSLLQASYNSPLHF. The CDR3 DNA is TGTGCCAGCAGCCTCCTACAGGCCTCCTATAATTCACCCCTCCACTTT.

The rearrangement uses TRBV5-1 and TRBJ1-2; tentative D call: TRBD1 (5 bases). The germline V gene has CDR1 SGHRS and CDR2 YFSETQ. V was clipped by 0 bases and J by 8 bases, with 11 bases between them. The CDR3 totals 13 residues. For the CDR3, the DNA is TGCGCCAGCAGCTTGGATCAGGGATCCGGCTACACCTTC. It translates to CASSLDQGSGYTF. Full variable domain (outside the CDR3, taken from reference TRBV5-1 and TRBJ1-2): KAGVTQTPRYLIKTRGQQVTLSCSPISGHRSVSWYQQTPGQGLQFLFEYFSETQRNKGNFPGRFSGRQFSNSRSEMNVSTLELGDSALYLCASSLDQGSGYTFGSGTRLTVV.

V is TRBV7-8 and J is TRBJ1-2; TRBD1 matches at 10 bases. CDR1 and CDR2 from the germline V gene are SGHVS and FQNEAQ. J was trimmed by 7 bases and V by 3 bases; bases with no gene match: 11. This CDR3 comprises 16 residues. CDR3 residues: CASSLNSDRGGSGYTF. CDR3 DNA: TGTGCCAGCAGCTTGAACTCGGACAGGGGGGGTTCTGGCTACACCTTC.

The chain recombines TRBV5-4 with TRBJ2-3; D may be TRBD2 (6 bases). CDR3 length equals 16 residues. The germline gives CDR1 SGHNT, CDR2 YYREEE (reference sequence). Trimming cost V 0 bases and J 2 bases, with 13 bases left between them. CDR3 nucleotides: TGTGCCAGCAGCTTGGTAGGACGCGGGGCCACAGATACGCAGTATTTT. Protein: CASSLVGRGATDTQYF.

The gene calls are TRBV9 and TRBJ2-3, with no clear D. Trimming left V 0 bases short and J 3 bases short, with 8 bases between. CDR3 size: 14 residues. Looked up from germline, CDR1 is SGDLS and CDR2 is YYNGEE. DNA of the CDR3: TGTGCCAGCAGCGTAGGGCATCAGACAGATACGCAGTATTTT. Translating it yields CASSVGHQTDTQYF. Filled out from reference TRBV9 and TRBJ2-3, the complete variable domain reads DSGVTQTPKHLITATGQRVTLRCSPRSGDLSVYWYQQSLDQGLQFLIQYYNGEERAKGNILERFSAQQFPDLHSELNLSSLELGDSALYFCASSVGHQTDTQYFGPGTRLTVL.